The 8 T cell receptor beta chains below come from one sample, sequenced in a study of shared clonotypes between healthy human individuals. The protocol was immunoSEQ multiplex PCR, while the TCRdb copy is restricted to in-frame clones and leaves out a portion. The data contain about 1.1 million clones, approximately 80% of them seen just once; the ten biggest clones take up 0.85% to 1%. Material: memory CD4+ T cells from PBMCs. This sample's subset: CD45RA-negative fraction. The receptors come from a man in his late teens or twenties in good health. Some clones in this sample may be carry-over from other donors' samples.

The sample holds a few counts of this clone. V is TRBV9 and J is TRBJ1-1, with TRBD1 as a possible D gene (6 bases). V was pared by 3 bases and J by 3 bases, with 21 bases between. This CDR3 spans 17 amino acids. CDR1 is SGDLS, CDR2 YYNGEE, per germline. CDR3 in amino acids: CASSGPGTQIGDTEAFF. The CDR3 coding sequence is TGTGCCAGCAGCGGTCCCGGGACACAAATCGGGGACACTGAAGCTTTCTTT.

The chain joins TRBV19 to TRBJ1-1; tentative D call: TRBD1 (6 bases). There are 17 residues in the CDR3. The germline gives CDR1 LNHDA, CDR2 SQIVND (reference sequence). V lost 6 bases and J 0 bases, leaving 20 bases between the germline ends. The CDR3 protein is CASSATPWTDMNTEAFF. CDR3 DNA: TGTGCCAGTAGCGCAACCCCCTGGACAGATATGAACACTGAAGCTTTCTTT.

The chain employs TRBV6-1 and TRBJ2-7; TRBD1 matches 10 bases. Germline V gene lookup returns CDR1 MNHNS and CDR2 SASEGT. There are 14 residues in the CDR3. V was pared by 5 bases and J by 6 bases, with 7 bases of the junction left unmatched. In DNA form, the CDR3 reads TGTGCCAGCAGTTGGGGACAGGGGTGGTCCGAGCAGTACTTC. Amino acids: CASSWGQGWSEQYF.

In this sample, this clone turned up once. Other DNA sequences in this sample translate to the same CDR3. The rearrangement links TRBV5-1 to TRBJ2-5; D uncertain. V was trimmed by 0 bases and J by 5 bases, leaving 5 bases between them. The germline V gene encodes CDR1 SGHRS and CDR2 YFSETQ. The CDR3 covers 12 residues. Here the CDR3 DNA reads TGCGCCAGCAGCTTGGAGGGCGAGACCCAGTACTTC. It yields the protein CASSLEGETQYF.

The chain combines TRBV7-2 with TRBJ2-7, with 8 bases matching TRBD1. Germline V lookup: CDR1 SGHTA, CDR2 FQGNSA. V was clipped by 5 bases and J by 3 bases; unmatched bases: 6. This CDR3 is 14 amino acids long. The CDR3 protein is CASSPRTGSYEQYF. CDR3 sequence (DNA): TGTGCCAGCAGCCCAAGGACAGGGAGCTACGAGCAGTACTTC.

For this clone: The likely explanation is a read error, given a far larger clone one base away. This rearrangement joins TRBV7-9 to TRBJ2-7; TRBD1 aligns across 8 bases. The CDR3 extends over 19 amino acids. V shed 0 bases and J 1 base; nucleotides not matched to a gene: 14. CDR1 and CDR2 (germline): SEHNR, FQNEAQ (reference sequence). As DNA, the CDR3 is TGTGCCAGCAGCTTAGCGGTGGGAACAGGGGGACTGGGGTCCTACGAGCAGTACTTC. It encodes CASSLAVGTGGLGSYEQYF.

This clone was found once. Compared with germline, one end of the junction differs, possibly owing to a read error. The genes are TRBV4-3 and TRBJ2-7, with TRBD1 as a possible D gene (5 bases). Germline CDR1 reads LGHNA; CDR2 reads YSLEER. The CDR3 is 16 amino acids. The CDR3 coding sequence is TGCTCCAGCAGCCAAGATTGGGGCCGATTCTCCTACGAGCAGTACTTC. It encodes CSSSQDWGRFSYEQYF.

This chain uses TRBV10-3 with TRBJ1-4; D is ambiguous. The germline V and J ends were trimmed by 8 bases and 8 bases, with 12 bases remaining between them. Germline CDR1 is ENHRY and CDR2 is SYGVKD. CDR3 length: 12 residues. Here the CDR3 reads CAIGRPGEKLFF. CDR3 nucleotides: TGTGCCATCGGCCGCCCGGGAGAAAAACTGTTTTTT.